This T cell receptor (beta chain) was observed in a study of T cell repertoires in cytomegalovirus infection. For the study at large: Signatures in public TCR beta sequences pointed to both CMV infection and matching HLA type.

TCRdb redid the calling of the reads with MiXCR, one entry per CDR3 protein. This table holds approximately 200,000 distinct CDR3 sequences, about 23% found once. Regarding the study as a whole: Predominance within the ex vivo response was attributable to HLA-C-restricted CMV-specific TCR beta clonotypes. Pooled public TCR beta family frequency picked out CMV carriers with the relevant HLA.

The V segment lost 6 bases and the J segment 5 bases; nucleotides outside the gene matches: 9. Germline loops: CDR1 WNHNN, CDR2 SYGVQD (reference sequence). This CDR3 is 14 amino acids long. This clonotype was picked up many times. Antigen specificity is unknown. The TCR originated in a human donor in good health (CMV status not recorded). Some clones in this sample may be carry-over from other donors' samples. This sequence joins TRBV10-1 and TRBJ1-1, with TRBD1 matching over 7 bases. The sequenced sample was CD8+ T cells from PBMCs. DNA of the CDR3: TGCGCCAGCAGCTTCGACAGGGTGATGACTGAAGCTTTCTTT. This translates into CASSFDRVMTEAFF.